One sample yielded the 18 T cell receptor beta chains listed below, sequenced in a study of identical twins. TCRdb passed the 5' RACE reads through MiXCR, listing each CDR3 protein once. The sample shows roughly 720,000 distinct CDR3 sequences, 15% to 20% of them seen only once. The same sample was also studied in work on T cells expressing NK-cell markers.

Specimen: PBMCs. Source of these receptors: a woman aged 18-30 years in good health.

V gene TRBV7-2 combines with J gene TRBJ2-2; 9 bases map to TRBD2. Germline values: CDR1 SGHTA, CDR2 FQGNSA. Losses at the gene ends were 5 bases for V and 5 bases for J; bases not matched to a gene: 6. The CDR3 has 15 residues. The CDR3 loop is CASSRGLAGTGELFF. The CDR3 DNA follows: TGTGCCAGCAGCCGTGGGCTAGCGGGAACCGGGGAGCTGTTTTTT.

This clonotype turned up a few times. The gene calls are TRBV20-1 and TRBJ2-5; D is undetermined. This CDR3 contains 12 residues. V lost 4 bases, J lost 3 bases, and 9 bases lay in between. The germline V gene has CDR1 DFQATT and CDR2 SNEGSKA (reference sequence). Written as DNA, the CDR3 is TGCAGTGCTACCGATAGGGAAGAGACCCAGTACTTC. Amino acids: CSATDREETQYF.

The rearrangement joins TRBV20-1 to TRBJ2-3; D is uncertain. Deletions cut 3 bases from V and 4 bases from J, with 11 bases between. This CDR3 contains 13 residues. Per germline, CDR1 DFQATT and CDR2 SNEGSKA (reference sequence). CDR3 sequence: CSASSPGPDTQYF. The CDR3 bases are TGCAGTGCTAGTTCCCCCGGTCCAGATACGCAGTATTTT.

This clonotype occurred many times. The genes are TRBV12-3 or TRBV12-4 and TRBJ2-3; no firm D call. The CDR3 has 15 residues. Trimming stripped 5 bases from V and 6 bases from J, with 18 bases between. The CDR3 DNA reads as TGTGCCAGCAGTCCCTTCGGACCCTTGGTCGATACGCAGTATTTT. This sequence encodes CASSPFGPLVDTQYF.

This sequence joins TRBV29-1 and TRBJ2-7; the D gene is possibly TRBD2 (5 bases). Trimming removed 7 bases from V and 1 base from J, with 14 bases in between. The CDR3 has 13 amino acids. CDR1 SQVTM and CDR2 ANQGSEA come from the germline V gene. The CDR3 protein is CSARSPGSYEQYF. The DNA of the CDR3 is TGCAGCGCCAGATCCCCGGGGTCCTACGAGCAGTACTTC.

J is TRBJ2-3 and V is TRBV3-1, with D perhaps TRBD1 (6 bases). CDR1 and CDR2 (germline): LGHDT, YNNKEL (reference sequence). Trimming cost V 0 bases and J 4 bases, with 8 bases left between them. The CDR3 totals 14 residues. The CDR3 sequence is CASSQDGGPDTQYF. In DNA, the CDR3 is TGTGCCAGCAGCCAAGATGGGGGCCCAGATACGCAGTATTTT.

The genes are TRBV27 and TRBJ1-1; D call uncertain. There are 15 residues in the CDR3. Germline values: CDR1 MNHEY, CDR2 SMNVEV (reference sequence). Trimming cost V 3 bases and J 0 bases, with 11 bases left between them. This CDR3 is CASSFKTLMNTEAFF. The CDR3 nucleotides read TGTGCCAGCAGTTTTAAAACTTTAATGAACACTGAAGCTTTCTTT.

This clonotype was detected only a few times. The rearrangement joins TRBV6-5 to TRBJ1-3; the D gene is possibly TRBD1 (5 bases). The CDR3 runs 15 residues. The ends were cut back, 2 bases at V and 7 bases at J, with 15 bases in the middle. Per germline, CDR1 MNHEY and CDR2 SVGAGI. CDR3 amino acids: CASSYMQGTKNTIYF. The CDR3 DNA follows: TGTGCCAGCAGTTACATGCAGGGTACGAAGAACACCATATATTTT.

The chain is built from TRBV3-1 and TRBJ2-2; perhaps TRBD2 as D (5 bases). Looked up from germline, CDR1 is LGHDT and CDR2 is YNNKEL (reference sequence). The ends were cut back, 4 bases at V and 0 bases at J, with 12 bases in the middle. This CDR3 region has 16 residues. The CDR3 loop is CASSPPNGANTGELFF. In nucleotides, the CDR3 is TGTGCCAGCAGCCCCCCGAACGGGGCGAACACCGGGGAGCTGTTTTTT.

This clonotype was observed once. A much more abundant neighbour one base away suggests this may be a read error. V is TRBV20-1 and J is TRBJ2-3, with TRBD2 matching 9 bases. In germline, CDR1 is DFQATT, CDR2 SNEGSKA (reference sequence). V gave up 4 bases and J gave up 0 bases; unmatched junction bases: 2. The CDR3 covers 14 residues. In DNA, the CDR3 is TGCAGTGCTATAGCGGGAGCAAGCACAGATACGCAGTATTTT. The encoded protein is CSAIAGASTDTQYF.

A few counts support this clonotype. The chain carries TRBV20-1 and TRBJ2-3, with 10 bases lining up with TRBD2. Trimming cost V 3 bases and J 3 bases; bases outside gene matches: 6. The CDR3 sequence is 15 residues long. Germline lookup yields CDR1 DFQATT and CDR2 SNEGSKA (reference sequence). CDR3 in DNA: TGCAGTGCTAGTGGGGTAGCGGGAGGTACAGATACGCAGTATTTT. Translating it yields CSASGVAGGTDTQYF.

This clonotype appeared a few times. The CDR3 region has the DNA TGTGCCAGCAGCCCCCCGTTAGGGATTGAGCAGTTCTTC. Its protein is CASSPPLGIEQFF. V is TRBV12-3 or TRBV12-4 and J is TRBJ2-1; D uncertain. Trimming shortened V by 6 bases and J by 9 bases, and 15 bases separated the two germline ends. This CDR3 has 13 residues.

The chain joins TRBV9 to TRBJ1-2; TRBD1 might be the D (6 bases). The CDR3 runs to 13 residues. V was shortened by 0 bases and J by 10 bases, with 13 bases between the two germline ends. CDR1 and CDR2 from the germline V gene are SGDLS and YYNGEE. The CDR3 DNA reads TGTGCCAGCAGCGTAGGGGACAAATACCTCTACACCTTC. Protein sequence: CASSVGDKYLYTF.

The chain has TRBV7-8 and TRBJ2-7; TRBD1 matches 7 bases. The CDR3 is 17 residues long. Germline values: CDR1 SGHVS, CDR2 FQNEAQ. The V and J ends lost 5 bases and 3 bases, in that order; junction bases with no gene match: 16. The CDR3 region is CASSAKKTSGGFYEQYF. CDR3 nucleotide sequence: TGTGCCAGCAGCGCGAAGAAGACTTCAGGGGGATTCTACGAGCAGTACTTC.

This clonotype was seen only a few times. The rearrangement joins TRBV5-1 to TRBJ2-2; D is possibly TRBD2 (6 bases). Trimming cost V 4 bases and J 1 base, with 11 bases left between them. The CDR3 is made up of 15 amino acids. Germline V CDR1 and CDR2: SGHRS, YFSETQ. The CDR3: CASSRSSENTGELFF. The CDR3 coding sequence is TGCGCCAGCAGCCGCTCTAGCGAGAACACCGGGGAGCTGTTTTTT.

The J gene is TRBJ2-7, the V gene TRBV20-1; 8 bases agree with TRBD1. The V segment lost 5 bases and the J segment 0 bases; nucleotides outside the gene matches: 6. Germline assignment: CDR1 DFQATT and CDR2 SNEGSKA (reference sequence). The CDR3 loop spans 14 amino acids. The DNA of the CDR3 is TGCAGTGCTCCCGGACAGGGTAGCTCCTACGAGCAGTACTTC. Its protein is CSAPGQGSSYEQYF.

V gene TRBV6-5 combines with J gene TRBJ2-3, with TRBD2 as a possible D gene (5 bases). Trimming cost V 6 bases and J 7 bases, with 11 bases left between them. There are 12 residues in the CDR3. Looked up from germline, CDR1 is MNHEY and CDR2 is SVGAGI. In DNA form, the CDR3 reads TGTGCCAGCAGGGGTTCGGGAAATACGCAGTATTTT. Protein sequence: CASRGSGNTQYF.

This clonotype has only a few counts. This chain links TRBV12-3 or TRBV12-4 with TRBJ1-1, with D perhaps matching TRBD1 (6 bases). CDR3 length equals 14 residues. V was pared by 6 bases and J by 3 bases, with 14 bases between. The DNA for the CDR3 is TGTGCCAGCAGGCCCTCCAACAGGGACACTGAAGCTTTCTTT. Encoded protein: CASRPSNRDTEAFF.